This T cell receptor (beta chain) was observed in a study of shared clonotypes between healthy human individuals. Profiling relied on immunoSEQ multiplex PCR, and the TCRdb table lists in-frame clones only, not all of them. The repertoire includes about 2.1 million clones, around 95% of them detected once, and 1.5% to 2% sits in the top ten. Naive CD8 cells lacked CD45RO and underwent positive selection for CCR7, leaving out terminally differentiated effector memory CD45RA+ cells. The CDR3 sequence is 10 residues long. CDR1 is SGHRS and CDR2 is YFSETQ in the germline V gene. The V and J ends lost 5 bases and 5 bases respectively, with 4 bases between them. Worth noting for this clone: Other DNA sequences in the sample encode the same CDR3.

Sequenced material: naive CD8+ T cells from PBMCs. The receptor was isolated from a man aged 18 to 35 in good health. Some clones in this sample may be carry-over from other donors' samples. J is TRBJ2-5 and V is TRBV5-1, with D uncertain. CDR3 region: CASRGETQYF. CDR3 in DNA: TGCGCCAGCAGAGGCGAGACCCAGTACTTC.